A selection of T cell receptor beta chains follows, all from one sample in a study of blood T cell repertoires in COVID-19. The protocol was immunoSEQ multiplex PCR, while the TCRdb copy is restricted to in-frame clones and leaves out a portion. The profile shows a few hundred thousand clones, roughly 86% of them singletons. The sequenced sample was peripheral blood. The source is a woman aged 45-65 years with acute or convalescent COVID-19. CDR3s include the opening cysteine and the closing phenylalanine or tryptophan. The order of the fields is J gene, clone size, V gene, D gene, CDR3 protein, CDR3 DNA. The D gene is left open where the match is weak. A row's size may be missing; if present it is once, few, many or a size class.

>TRBJ2-2|-|TRBV7-6|-
CASSPGTGGASGRASGELFF
TGTGCCAGCAGCCCCGGGACAGGGGGCGCTAGCGGGAGGGCCTCCGGGGAGCTGTTTTTT
>TRBJ2-7|-|TRBV9|TRBD2
CASSESGRGYEQYF
TGTGCCAGCAGCGAAAGCGGGAGGGGATACGAGCAGTACTTC
>TRBJ1-4|-|TRBV5-1|TRBD1
CASSETGAEKLFF
TGCGCCAGCAGTGAGACAGGGGCTGAAAAACTGTTTTTT
>TRBJ1-2|-|TRBV7-9|TRBD1
CASSLVDRPSNYGYTF
TGTGCCAGCAGCTTAGTGGACAGGCCTTCTAACTATGGCTACACCTTC
>TRBJ2-7|-|TRBV5-4|TRBD2
CASSFTRTSGMKSREQYF
TGTGCCAGCAGCTTTACCAGGACTAGCGGGATGAAGTCCCGGGAGCAGTACTTC
>TRBJ2-7|-|TRBV5-8|TRBD2
CASSLVLAGVDEQYF
TGTGCCAGCAGCTTGGTACTAGCGGGAGTAGACGAGCAGTACTTC
>TRBJ2-7|-|TRBV28|-
CASSLGSYYEQYF
TGTGCCAGCAGTTTAGGTAGCTACTACGAGCAGTACTTC
>TRBJ2-1|-|TRBV9|TRBD2
CASSATRTGGGYNEQFF
TGTGCCAGCAGCGCCACGAGGACGGGAGGAGGTTACAATGAGCAGTTCTTC
>TRBJ2-1|-|TRBV5-1|TRBD2
CASRAGPSSNEQFF
TGCGCCAGTAGAGCGGGACCCTCTAGTAATGAGCAGTTCTTC
>TRBJ2-1|few|TRBV2|TRBD1
CASSWDRGQLDEQFF
TGTGCCAGCAGTTGGGACAGGGGTCAGTTGGATGAGCAGTTCTTC
>TRBJ1-5|-|TRBV12-3/TRBV12-4|-
CASSPWGPPQHF
TGTGCCAGCAGTCCATGGGGGCCGCCCCAGCATTTT
>TRBJ2-1|-|TRBV4-3|-
CASSQGGAVNNEQFF
TGCGCCAGCAGCCAGGGGGGGGCAGTCAACAATGAGCAGTTCTTC
>TRBJ2-2|-|TRBV10-3|TRBD1
CAIADFGKGAANTGELFF
TGTGCCATCGCGGACTTCGGGAAGGGGGCAGCGAACACCGGGGAGCTGTTTTTT
>TRBJ2-1|once|TRBV19|TRBD1
CASSISSGQAVGEQFF
TGTGCCAGTAGTATTTCGTCGGGACAGGCAGTGGGTGAGCAGTTCTTC
>TRBJ1-1|-|TRBV2|-
CASSGPNPREAFF
TGTGCCAGCAGTGGGCCGAACCCACGTGAAGCTTTCTTT
>TRBJ2-1|once|TRBV5-1|TRBD1
CASSRDRGWNEQFF
TGCGCCAGCTCCCGGGACAGGGGGTGGAATGAGCAGTTCTTC
>TRBJ2-4|-|TRBV19|-
CASSMPTGFLGKNIQYF
TGTGCCAGTAGTATGCCTACAGGATTTCTGGGCAAAAACATTCAGTACTTC
>TRBJ2-5|-|TRBV2|-
CASRIPGTWGETQYF
TGTGCCAGCCGCATCCCGGGGACTTGGGGGGAGACCCAGTACTTC
>TRBJ1-5|-|TRBV19|-
CASSPGARQPQHF
TGTGCCAGTAGTCCAGGGGCGAGACAGCCCCAGCATTTT
>TRBJ1-1|-|TRBV2|TRBD1
CASSGTGGKPTEAFF
TGTGCCAGCAGCGGGACAGGGGGCAAGCCCACTGAAGCTTTCTTT
>TRBJ1-6|few|TRBV7-8|-
CASSSRQAPDSPLHF
TGTGCCAGCAGTTCTCGACAGGCACCAGACTCACCCCTCCACTTT
>TRBJ1-2|-|TRBV6-4|TRBD1
CASSPNGPGGYGYTF
TGTGCCAGCAGTCCCAATGGCCCAGGGGGCTATGGCTACACCTTC
>TRBJ2-7|-|TRBV7-2|TRBD2
CASSLTSAYEQYF
TGTGCCAGCAGCTTGACTAGCGCCTACGAGCAGTACTTC
>TRBJ2-7|-|TRBV6-5|TRBD1
CASSYLPGQGTYEQYF
TGTGCCAGCAGTTACCTACCGGGACAGGGGACCTACGAGCAGTACTTC
>TRBJ2-1|-|TRBV11-2|-
CASSPSGVVNEQFF
TGTGCCAGCAGCCCCTCCGGGGTTGTCAATGAGCAGTTCTTC
>TRBJ1-5|-|TRBV19|TRBD1
CASSIGARGRFGNQPQHF
TGTGCCAGTAGTATAGGGGCCAGGGGGCGGTTTGGCAATCAGCCCCAGCATTTT
>TRBJ2-7|-|TRBV18|TRBD1
CASSRRQGWSYEQYF
TGTGCCAGCTCACGGCGACAGGGGTGGTCCTACGAGCAGTACTTC
>TRBJ2-1|-|TRBV30|-
CAWSGSGYNEQFF
TGTGCCTGGAGCGGGAGTGGCTACAATGAGCAGTTCTTC
>TRBJ2-5|-|TRBV4-1|-
CASSRQPRVQETQYF
TGCGCCAGCAGCCGCCAGCCGAGGGTCCAAGAGACCCAGTACTTC
>TRBJ2-1|-|TRBV9|-
CASSVASSYNEQFF
TGTGCCAGCAGCGTAGCCAGCTCCTACAATGAGCAGTTCTTC
>TRBJ2-1|-|TRBV2|TRBD2
CASSREGRSYNEQFF
TGTGCCAGCTCCCGGGAGGGCCGGTCCTACAATGAGCAGTTCTTC
>TRBJ1-3|-|TRBV5-1|TRBD1
CASSPGQGANRGNTIYF
TGCGCCAGCAGTCCGGGACAGGGGGCAAATAGAGGAAACACCATATATTTT
>TRBJ2-1|-|TRBV10-3|TRBD2
CAIRSGAGTSGNNEQFF
TGTGCCATCCGTTCAGGGGCCGGGACTAGCGGTAACAATGAGCAGTTCTTC
>TRBJ2-7|-|TRBV4-3|-
CASSQDPPGEQYF
TGCGCCAGCAGCCAAGACCCCCCGGGCGAGCAGTACTTC
>TRBJ2-7|-|TRBV5-6|-
CASSLANSVYEQYF
TGTGCCAGCAGCCTAGCCAACTCCGTCTACGAGCAGTACTTC
>TRBJ2-7|-|TRBV5-5|-
CASSLAQGYEQYF
TGTGCCAGCAGCTTGGCGCAGGGCTACGAGCAGTACTTC
>TRBJ2-5|few|TRBV27|TRBD1
CASSSILQGALETQYF
TGTGCCAGCAGTTCGATTCTACAGGGGGCCCTGGAGACCCAGTACTTC
>TRBJ1-5|-|TRBV6-5|-
CASSYHRANNQPQHF
TGTGCCAGCAGTTATCACAGGGCTAACAATCAGCCCCAGCATTTT
>TRBJ2-3|once|TRBV2|TRBD2
CASSEGLAGYTDTQYF
TGTGCCAGCAGTGAAGGACTAGCGGGCTACACAGATACGCAGTATTTT
>TRBJ2-1|-|TRBV30|-
CALEGREVPYNEQFF
TGTGCCTTGGAAGGGCGGGAAGTTCCTTACAATGAGCAGTTCTTC